Sequencing of this T cell receptor beta chain was carried out in a study of CD8 T cells in ankylosing spondylitis. Overall study results and limits: Within matched ankylosing spondylitis synovial fluid, disease-linked clones were reportedly significantly enriched.

Worth noting for this clonotype: Antigen unknown.

Each CDR3 protein gets one entry after TCRdb re-called the 5' RACE reads with MiXCR. The sample lists some 300,000 distinct CDR3 sequences; less than 25% were seen once. Trimming left V 0 bases short and J 16 bases short, with 13 bases between. The CDR3 spans 13 residues. Germline-derived CDR1 and CDR2 are SGHAT and FQNNGV. The chain employs TRBV11-2 and TRBJ1-6; D is ambiguous. This clonotype was obtained from a female donor with ankylosing spondylitis or in good health (not recorded which). Sequenced material: blood, either unsorted or a sorted T cell fraction (not recorded which). In DNA form, the CDR3 reads TGTGCCAGCAGCTTAGAAAAGTGGGGAGGTCTCCACTTT. Encoded protein: CASSLEKWGGLHF.